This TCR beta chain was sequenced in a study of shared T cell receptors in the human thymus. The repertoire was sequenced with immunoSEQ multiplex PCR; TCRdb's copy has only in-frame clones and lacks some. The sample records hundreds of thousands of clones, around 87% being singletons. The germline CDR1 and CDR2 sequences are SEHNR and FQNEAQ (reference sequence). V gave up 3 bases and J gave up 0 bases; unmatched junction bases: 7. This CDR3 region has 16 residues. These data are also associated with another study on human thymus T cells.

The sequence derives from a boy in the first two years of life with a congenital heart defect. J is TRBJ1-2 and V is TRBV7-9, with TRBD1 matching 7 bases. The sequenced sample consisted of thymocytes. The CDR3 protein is CASSLCSTGPNYGYTF. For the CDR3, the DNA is TGTGCCAGCAGCTTGTGTTCGACAGGGCCTAACTATGGCTACACCTTC.